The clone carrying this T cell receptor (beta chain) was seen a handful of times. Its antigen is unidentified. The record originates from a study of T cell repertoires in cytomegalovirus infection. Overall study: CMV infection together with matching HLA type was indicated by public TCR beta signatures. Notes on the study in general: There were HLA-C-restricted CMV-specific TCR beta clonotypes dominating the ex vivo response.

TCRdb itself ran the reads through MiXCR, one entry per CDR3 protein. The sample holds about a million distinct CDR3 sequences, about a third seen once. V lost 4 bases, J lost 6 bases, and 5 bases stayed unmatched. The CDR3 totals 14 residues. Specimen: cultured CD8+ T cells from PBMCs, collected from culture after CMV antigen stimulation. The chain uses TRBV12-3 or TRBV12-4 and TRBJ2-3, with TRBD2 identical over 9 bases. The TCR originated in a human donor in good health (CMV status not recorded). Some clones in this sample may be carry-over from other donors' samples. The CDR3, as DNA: TGTGCCAGCAGTTGGTCTAGCGGGGAGGATACGCAGTATTTT. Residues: CASSWSSGEDTQYF.